This entry features one T cell receptor (beta chain) sequence. The target antigen is unknown. In the same sample, other DNA sequences code for this CDR3. This entry is derived from a study of shared clonotypes between healthy human individuals. At the level of the study: Aged between 18 and 49, the donors were a couple of women and three men. Study conclusions and caveats: As a rule, naive subsets had a larger estimated richness than memory subsets.

Donors were healthy HIV-negative adults without recently reported acute infections or vaccinations. Profiled with immunoSEQ multiplex PCR; TCRdb holds only in-frame clones, not every one. The sample contains over a million clones, roughly 80% of which appear only once. This TCR was recovered from a man between 18 and 29 years old in good health. Material for sequencing was memory CD4+ T cells sorted from blood. Subset of the sample: CD45RA-negative fraction.

DNA of the CDR3: TGTGCCAGCAGCTTAGCGGGAGATTACGAGCAGTACTTC. Translated: CASSLAGDYEQYF. The rearrangement joins TRBV7-2 to TRBJ2-7, with D possibly matching TRBD2 (5 bases). The length of the CDR3 is 13 residues. V was shortened by 0 bases and J by 4 bases, with 7 bases between the two germline ends. The germline gives CDR1 SGHTA, CDR2 FQGNSA.